The 6 T cell receptor beta chains given below trace back to one sample, sequenced in a study of control samples from healthy donors and cancer patients (dated by TCRdb to the early 2020s). Library preparation was by the immunoSEQ multiplex PCR assay. This immuneACCESS table, as held by TCRdb, lists in-frame sequences with V and J called but not all clones. Of the missing ones, under half trace to an unresolved V gene in checked studies; the others have no known cause. The sample includes 250,000 to 300,000 clones, with roughly 87% observed a single time. Jointly, the top ten make up about 14% of the sample. The sample taken for sequencing was PBMCs. These receptors were collected from a woman aged 60 to 75 with lung cancer.

This chain links TRBV12-3 or TRBV12-4 with TRBJ1-5; D uncertain. Trimming left V 3 bases short and J 4 bases short, with 4 bases between. The CDR3 is 12 amino acids. The CDR3: CASSLRNQPQHF. The DNA for the CDR3 is TGTGCCAGCAGTTTGCGGAATCAGCCCCAGCATTTT.

The V gene is TRBV19, the J gene TRBJ2-2, with D perhaps TRBD2 (6 bases). The CDR3 runs to 15 residues. Germline V gene lookup returns CDR1 LNHDA and CDR2 SQIVND (reference sequence). With 6 bases removed from V and 0 bases from J, the gap between germline ends came to 11 bases. The CDR3 protein is CASRSSAANTGELFF. CDR3 in DNA: TGTGCCAGTAGATCTAGCGCCGCGAACACCGGGGAGCTGTTTTTT.

The J gene is TRBJ2-1, the V gene TRBV5-1, with TRBD2 as a possible D gene (6 bases). Trimming cost V 2 bases and J 0 bases, with 12 bases left between them. Germline assignment: CDR1 SGHRS and CDR2 YFSETQ. CDR3 size: 16 residues. CDR3 residues: CASSFSRDFSYNEQFF. The CDR3 DNA reads as TGCGCCAGCAGCTTCTCCCGGGACTTCTCCTACAATGAGCAGTTCTTC. The whole variable domain, filled in from reference TRBV5-1 and TRBJ2-1, reads KAGVTQTPRYLIKTRGQQVTLSCSPISGHRSVSWYQQTPGQGLQFLFEYFSETQRNKGNFPGRFSGRQFSNSRSEMNVSTLELGDSALYLCASSFSRDFSYNEQFFGPGTRLTVL.

The chain has TRBV7-2 and TRBJ1-1, with a tentative D call TRBD1 (5 bases). V lost 5 bases and J lost 6, with 10 bases in between. Germline V CDR1 and CDR2: SGHTA, FQGNSA. The CDR3 consists of 12 residues. The CDR3, as DNA: TGTGCCAGCAGCCGACCGGGACCTGAAGCTTTCTTT. Its translation is CASSRPGPEAFF.

The gene calls are TRBV27 and TRBJ2-7; 9 bases agree with TRBD2. The CDR3 runs 15 residues. Looked up from germline, CDR1 is MNHEY and CDR2 is SMNVEV (reference sequence). The V segment lost 2 bases and the J segment 2 bases; nucleotides outside the gene matches: 4. The CDR3 DNA sequence: TGTGCCAGCAGTTTAGGGCTAGCGGGACCCTACGAGCAGTACTTC. Translation: CASSLGLAGPYEQYF.

V is TRBV14 and J is TRBJ1-5; D remains ambiguous. The CDR3 is 15 residues long. The V gene's germline CDR1 is SGHDN and CDR2 FVKESK. Trimming took 6 bases from V and 0 from J, leaving 12 bases between them. The CDR3 DNA sequence: TGTGCCAGCAGGATACTGCAAAATAGCAATCAGCCCCAGCATTTT. Amino acids: CASRILQNSNQPQHF. Combining the CDR3 with reference TRBV14 and TRBJ1-5 gives the whole variable domain EAGVTQFPSHSVIEKGQTVTLRCDPISGHDNLYWYRRVMGKEIKFLLHFVKESKQDESGMPNNRFLAERTGGTYSTLKVQPAELEDSGVYFCASRILQNSNQPQHFGDGTRLSIL.